A single sample is the source of the 9 T cell receptor beta chains below, sequenced in a study of blood T cell repertoires in COVID-19. The repertoire was sequenced with immunoSEQ multiplex PCR; TCRdb's copy has only in-frame clones and lacks some. The data hold about 410,000 clones, with 80% to 90% observed a single time. The sequenced sample was peripheral blood. The source of these receptors is a woman in her twenties or thirties with active or convalescent COVID-19.

The chain links TRBV5-4 to TRBJ2-7, with D maybe TRBD1 (5 bases). The CDR3 contains 14 residues. V lost 5 bases, J lost 3 bases, and 15 bases lay in between. Germline CDR1 SGHNT, CDR2 YYREEE (reference sequence). CDR3 sequence (DNA): TGTGCCAGCAGGTCTCTAGGGGAACTCTACGAGCAGTACTTC. Protein sequence: CASRSLGELYEQYF. Variable domain in full (rest from reference TRBV5-4 and TRBJ2-7): ETGVTQSPTHLIKTRGQQVTLRCSSQSGHNTVSWYQQALGQGPQFIFQYYREEENGRGNFPPRFSGLQFPNYSSELNVNALELDDSALYLCASRSLGELYEQYFGPGTRLTVT.

The V and J genes are TRBV9 and TRBJ1-4; D gene unclear. Germline loops: CDR1 SGDLS, CDR2 YYNGEE. The CDR3 totals 14 residues. V gave up 2 bases and J gave up 4 bases, with 9 bases separating them. As DNA, the CDR3 is TGTGCCAGCAGCGTTAGTGGTGGTAATGAAAAACTGTTTTTT. Its protein is CASSVSGGNEKLFF.

The CDR3 nucleotides read TGTGCCAGCAGCCAAGCTTCCGCACGGGGTGAGCAGTTCTTC. This translates into CASSQASARGEQFF. The chain couples TRBV3-1 (or the pseudogene TRBV3-2) to TRBJ2-1, with D possibly matching TRBD2 (5 bases). Germline V CDR1 and CDR2: LGHDT, YNNKEL (reference sequence). The CDR3 is 14 residues long. V was cut by 1 base and J by 9 bases, with 13 bases left in between.

V and J are TRBV12-3 or TRBV12-4 and TRBJ2-1; no definite D call. The CDR3 covers 12 residues. Deletions cut 4 bases from V and 6 bases from J, with 7 bases between. In DNA form, the CDR3 reads TGTGCCAGCAGTTCAGCCTCCAATGAGCAGTTCTTC. This gives the protein CASSSASNEQFF.

The chain combines TRBV28 with TRBJ2-7; no firm D call. The germline gives CDR1 MDHEN, CDR2 SYDVKM. The CDR3 runs 10 residues. V lost 7 bases, J lost 5 bases, and 6 bases lay in between. This CDR3 is CASKLHEQYF. DNA for the CDR3: TGTGCCAGCAAACTCCACGAGCAGTACTTC. The complete variable domain, with remaining parts taken from reference TRBV28 and TRBJ2-7, reads DVKVTQSSRYLVKRTGEKVFLECVQDMDHENMFWYRQDPGLGLRLIYFSYDVKMKEKGDIPEGYSVSREKKERFSLILESASTNQTSMYLCASKLHEQYFGPGTRLTVT.

Points on this clone: The sample carries other DNA sequences with the same CDR3. J is TRBJ2-7 and V is TRBV3-1 (or the pseudogene TRBV3-2); D is unclear. CDR3 size: 12 residues. In germline, CDR1 is LGHDT, CDR2 YNNKEL (reference sequence). Trimming removed 0 bases at V and 4 bases at J, with 4 bases between. CDR3 loop: CASSQDRYEQYF. The CDR3 nucleotides are TGTGCCAGCAGCCAAGATCGTTACGAGCAGTACTTC.

V gene TRBV28 combines with J gene TRBJ1-6; 10 bases agree with TRBD1. V gave up 5 bases and J gave up 4 bases; unmatched junction bases: 11. This CDR3 region has 18 residues. Germline CDR1 is MDHEN and CDR2 is SYDVKM. For the CDR3, the DNA is TGTGCCAGCAGTCCAGTCAGACAGGGGGCAGAATATAATTCACCCCTCCACTTT. It specifies CASSPVRQGAEYNSPLHF.

V gene TRBV19 combines with J gene TRBJ1-2; 9 bases are shared with TRBD1. CDR3 length equals 14 residues. V trimming: 5 bases; J trimming: 5 bases; junction bases outside the gene matches: 6. Per germline, CDR1 LNHDA and CDR2 SQIVND (reference sequence). Here the CDR3 reads CASSLGQGQYGYTF. The CDR3 nucleotides read TGTGCCAGTAGTTTGGGACAGGGCCAGTATGGCTACACCTTC. The complete variable domain, with remaining parts taken from reference TRBV19 and TRBJ1-2, reads DGGITQSPKYLFRKEGQNVTLSCEQNLNHDAMYWYRQDPGQGLRLIYYSQIVNDFQKGDIAEGYSVSREKKESFPLTVTSAQKNPTAFYLCASSLGQGQYGYTFGSGTRLTVV.

The count of this clone is one. The chain combines TRBV18 with TRBJ2-1, with 9 bases that match TRBD1. Losses at the gene ends were 4 bases for V and 3 bases for J; bases not matched to a gene: 4. This CDR3 is 15 amino acids long. Germline V gives CDR1 KGHSH, CDR2 LQKENI. This CDR3 is CASSLGQGSYNEQFF. CDR3 nucleotides: TGTGCCAGCTCACTGGGACAGGGCAGCTACAATGAGCAGTTCTTC.